This entry concerns a single T cell receptor (beta chain). The target antigen is unknown. This specimen comes from a study of T cell responses to AZD1222 COVID-19 vaccine. Overall study results and limits: Vaccine-associated CD4 TCRs ranged over spike, dominating at 160-218 and 743-854.

The protocol was immunoSEQ multiplex PCR, while the TCRdb copy is restricted to in-frame clones and leaves out a portion. The table records approximately 110,000 clones, around 89% of them present only once. The CDR3 spans 17 residues. V trimming: 2 bases; J trimming: 2 bases; junction bases outside the gene matches: 10. Germline loops: CDR1 MNHEY, CDR2 SMNVEV (reference sequence). The specimen was peripheral blood, collected on day 0 of AZD1222 vaccination. This receptor was taken from an adult in good health. This chain uses TRBV27 with TRBJ2-7; TRBD2 agrees at 9 bases. The CDR3 sequence: CASSLSSGAGGPYEQYF. The CDR3 coding sequence is TGTGCCAGCAGTTTAAGTTCGGGAGCGGGGGGACCCTACGAGCAGTACTTC.